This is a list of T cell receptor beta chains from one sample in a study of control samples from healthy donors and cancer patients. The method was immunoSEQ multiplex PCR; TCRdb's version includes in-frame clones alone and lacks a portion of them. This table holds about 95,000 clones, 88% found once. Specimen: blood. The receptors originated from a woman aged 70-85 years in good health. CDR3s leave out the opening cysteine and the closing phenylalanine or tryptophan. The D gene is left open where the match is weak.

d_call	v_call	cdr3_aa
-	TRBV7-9	ASSFQQGGTEAF
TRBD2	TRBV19	ASSIRLLGLAGGGTGELF
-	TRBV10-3	AISPSRYEQY
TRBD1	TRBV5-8	ASSPADRDRLSLVHEQY
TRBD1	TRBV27	ASSQGGGQGYEQY
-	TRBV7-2	ASSFTGTSYGYT
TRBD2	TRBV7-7	ASSLAGWNEQF
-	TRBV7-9	ASSLAVDYGYT
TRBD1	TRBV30	AWSVQGGTDTQY
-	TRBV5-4	ASSLGLSSEQY
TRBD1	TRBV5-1	ASSAGQTNSPLH
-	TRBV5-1	ASSLLGDSYEQY
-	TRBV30	AWSRAGLQETQY
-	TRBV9	ASSVGQGRSGNTIY
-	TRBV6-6	ASSPVLGVGSSYEQY
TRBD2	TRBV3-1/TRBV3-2	ASSQEGSGLAHGRAQY
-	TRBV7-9	ASSLGTGNTIY
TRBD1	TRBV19	ASRNRDRGYSPLH
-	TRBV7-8	ASSLSWASGNTIY
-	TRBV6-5	ASSYPGQQY
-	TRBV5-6	ASSLEGRGSKNEQF
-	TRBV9	ASSSSGQQNTEAF
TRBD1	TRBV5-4	ASSYPTGKDQETQY
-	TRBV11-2	ASSPRRDSGNTIY
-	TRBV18	ASSPGGSYYGYT
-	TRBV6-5	ASNLDSPGLAF
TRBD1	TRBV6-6	ASSSRDRGARNEQF
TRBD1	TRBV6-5	ASRVQGSYGYT
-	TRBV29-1	SVKIAFSSYEQY
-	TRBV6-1	ASGRPGNIQY
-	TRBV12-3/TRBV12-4	ASSSVGGGYT
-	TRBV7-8	ASRLNEGYT
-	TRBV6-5	ASGLRNQPQH
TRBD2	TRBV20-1	SASTSGTDTQY
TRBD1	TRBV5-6	ASSRRDSHSGNTIY
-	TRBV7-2	ASSLFRFGEQF
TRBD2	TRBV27	ASSFRGGTSPYEQY
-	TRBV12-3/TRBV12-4	ASSRGGGSPLH
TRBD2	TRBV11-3	ASSLRLAWGEQY
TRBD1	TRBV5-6	ASRKTGGGTYEQY
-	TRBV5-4	ASSLAVGRKAYEQY
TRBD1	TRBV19	ASSETGDVGRQPQH
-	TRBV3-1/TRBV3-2	ASSLTQGSTPLH
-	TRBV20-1	SASVSPKNIQY
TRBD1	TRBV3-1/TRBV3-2	ASSFRDRGSHEQY
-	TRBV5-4	ASSLGGNEQF
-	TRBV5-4	ASSLDSQSGYT
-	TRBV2	ASSEGLRTWKGGYT
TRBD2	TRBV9	ASSVGGRGGFNEQF
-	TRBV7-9	ASSYLGQNQPQH
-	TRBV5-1	ASSLAGGDLSPGYT
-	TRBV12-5	ASGPPVGNYGYT
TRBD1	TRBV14	ASSGRTGRNYGYT
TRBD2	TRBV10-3	AIVDSGGGRTQY
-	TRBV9	ASSVGGANNEKLF
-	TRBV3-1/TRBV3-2	ASSQATNTGELF
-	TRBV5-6	ASSLGGGSHTDTQY
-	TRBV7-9	ASSLEGLPGDEQY
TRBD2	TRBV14	ASSQGTSDLEQY
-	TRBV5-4	ASSLAGRETGDTQY